The 16 T cell receptor beta chains listed next were all sequenced from one sample in a study of blood T cell repertoires in COVID-19. TCRdb keeps only in-frame clones here, not all; method: immunoSEQ multiplex PCR. The data hold 150,000 to 200,000 clones, with roughly four fifths observed a single time. The sample taken for sequencing was peripheral blood. These receptors all stem from a woman in her twenties or thirties with acute or convalescent COVID-19.

In its sample, this clone was seen once. The CDR3, as DNA: TGTGCCAGCAGACGAAGACAGGGAGTCTATGGCTACACCTTC. Translated: CASRRRQGVYGYTF. V and J are TRBV6-6 and TRBJ1-2; 7 bases match TRBD1. CDR1 is MNHNY, CDR2 SVGAGI, per germline (reference sequence). Germline trimming cut 6 bases from V and 4 bases from J; bases unmatched to any gene: 8. The CDR3 consists of 14 residues.

The J gene is TRBJ1-2, the V gene TRBV7-8; perhaps TRBD1 as D (5 bases). Trimming left V 1 base short and J 5 bases short, with 11 bases between. This CDR3 comprises 14 residues. The germline V gene has CDR1 SGHVS and CDR2 FQNEAQ. The CDR3 is CASSLVEQGYGYTF. The CDR3 DNA reads TGTGCCAGCAGCTTAGTTGAGCAGGGTTATGGCTACACCTTC.

This chain joins TRBV3-1 (or the pseudogene TRBV3-2) and TRBJ1-3, with D possibly being TRBD1 (6 bases). Deletions cut 4 bases from V and 0 bases from J, with 10 bases between. The CDR3 consists of 15 residues. CDR1 and CDR2 (germline): LGHDT, YNNKEL (reference sequence). CDR3 nucleotides: TGTGCCAGCAGCCGGGACACCTTCTCTGGAAACACCATATATTTT. Amino acid sequence: CASSRDTFSGNTIYF.

The genes are TRBV11-2 and TRBJ2-1; 7 bases map to TRBD2. CDR1 is SGHAT, CDR2 FQNNGV, per germline. This CDR3 is built from 17 residues. V lost 5 bases to trimming and J lost 1 base; unmatched junction nucleotides: 11. The CDR3 DNA sequence: TGTGCCAGCAGCGTGAGGGGAGGGCGCGGGTCCTACAATGAGCAGTTCTTC. Translated: CASSVRGGRGSYNEQFF. Full variable domain (rest looked up from reference TRBV11-2 and TRBJ2-1): EAGVAQSPRYKIIEKRQSVAFWCNPISGHATLYWYQQILGQGPKLLIQFQNNGVVDDSQLPKDRFSAERLKGVDSTLKIQPAKLEDSAVYLCASSVRGGRGSYNEQFFGPGTRLTVL.

This chain connects TRBV11-2 to TRBJ1-6; TRBD1 is a possible D gene (6 bases). This CDR3 contains 15 residues. Trimming removed 0 bases at V and 9 bases at J, with 12 bases between. Germline-derived CDR1 and CDR2 are SGHAT and FQNNGV. The CDR3: CASSLERGAISPLHF. As DNA, the CDR3 is TGTGCCAGCAGCTTAGAGCGGGGGGCGATTTCACCCCTCCACTTT.

The J gene is TRBJ1-2, the V gene TRBV27, with a weak D call TRBD1 (6 bases). The germline gives CDR1 MNHEY, CDR2 SMNVEV (reference sequence). The CDR3 totals 13 residues. V lost 4 bases, J lost 8 bases, and 14 bases lay in between. The CDR3 DNA reads TGTGCCAGCAGTTCCTACAGGGAGATGGGCTACACCTTC. Its protein product is CASSSYREMGYTF.

This chain links TRBV14 with TRBJ1-6; D unclear. The germline V and J ends were trimmed by 4 bases and 7 bases, with 14 bases remaining between them. Germline CDR1 reads SGHDN; CDR2 reads FVKESK. This CDR3 region has 15 residues. The DNA for the CDR3 is TGTGCCAGCAGCCCGTCGGCGGGCGCAAATTCACCCCTCCACTTT. It yields the protein CASSPSAGANSPLHF.

In this sample, this clone turned up a few times. The CDR3 protein is CASSPHGGNQPQHF. CDR3 DNA sequence: TGTGCCAGCAGTCCCCACGGGGGCAATCAGCCCCAGCATTTT. The chain combines TRBV27 with TRBJ1-5; D unclear. This CDR3 has 14 amino acids. In germline, CDR1 is MNHEY, CDR2 SMNVEV (reference sequence). The ends were cut back, 5 bases at V and 2 bases at J, with 10 bases in the middle.

This clone is a singleton in its sample. V is TRBV6-2 or TRBV6-3 and J is TRBJ2-7, with unresolved D. The CDR3 extends over 11 amino acids. Trimming removed 5 bases at V and 5 bases at J, with 7 bases between. Germline-derived CDR1 and CDR2 are MNHEY and SVGEGT. CDR3 in amino acids: CASSVSDEQYF. CDR3 nucleotide sequence: TGTGCCAGCAGTGTATCAGACGAGCAGTACTTC.

This clone has a single count. The chain has TRBV7-6 and TRBJ2-5, with 7 bases lining up with TRBD2. Trimming at V came to 1 base and at J to 4 bases, leaving 6 bases not matched to a gene. The germline gives CDR1 SGHVS, CDR2 FNYEAQ. The CDR3 has 15 amino acids. The CDR3 is CASSLGTSSGETQYF. The CDR3, as DNA: TGTGCCAGCAGCTTAGGGACTAGTAGCGGAGAGACCCAGTACTTC.

The V and J genes are TRBV7-2 and TRBJ2-1; possible D gene TRBD2, 5 bases. The CDR3 length is 15 residues. The germline CDR1 and CDR2 sequences are SGHTA and FQGNSA. The V and J ends lost 5 bases and 0 bases respectively, with 11 bases between them. The CDR3 reads CASSPQRNSYNEQFF. CDR3 in DNA: TGTGCCAGCAGCCCACAGCGGAACTCCTACAATGAGCAGTTCTTC.

The chain joins TRBV15 to TRBJ1-1; maybe TRBD1 (5 bases). The V gene's germline CDR1 is LNHNV and CDR2 YYDKDF (reference sequence). V was cut by 4 bases and J by 7 bases, with 25 bases left in between. This CDR3 is 17 amino acids long. CDR3 nucleotide sequence: TGTGCCACCAGCAAAAACTATCCCCCCCGGGGGATAGATGAAGCTTTCTTT. This sequence encodes CATSKNYPPRGIDEAFF.

The CDR3: CASSATSGRGTQYF. For the CDR3, the DNA is TGTGCCAGCAGTGCGACTAGCGGGAGAGGGACCCAGTACTTC. The V gene is TRBV28, the J gene TRBJ2-5, with TRBD2 identical over 12 bases. The germline V gene has CDR1 MDHEN and CDR2 SYDVKM. V dropped 5 bases and J dropped 7; count of bases not matched to a gene: 5. The CDR3 has 14 residues.

This sequence joins TRBV7-9 and TRBJ2-7; possible D gene TRBD1, 5 bases. Trimming removed 3 bases at V and 0 bases at J, with 12 bases between. CDR3 length: 15 residues. CDR1 is SEHNR and CDR2 is FQNEAQ in the germline V gene (reference sequence). The CDR3 bases are TGTGCCAGCAGCTTTAGCCAGGGCCGCTCCTACGAGCAGTACTTC. Encoded protein: CASSFSQGRSYEQYF.

The chain is built from TRBV5-6 and TRBJ2-7, with D possibly TRBD1 on 6 matching bases. Germline V lookup: CDR1 SGHDT, CDR2 YYEEEE. Deletions cut 0 bases from V and 2 bases from J, with 15 bases between. This CDR3 comprises 16 residues. CDR3 sequence (DNA): TGTGCCAGCAGCTTGGTTCGTGGGACACTCACCTACGAGCAGTACTTC. It specifies CASSLVRGTLTYEQYF.

The chain couples TRBV5-1 to TRBJ2-3; D is unresolved. V was cut by 4 bases and J by 3 bases, with 9 bases left in between. The germline gives CDR1 SGHRS, CDR2 YFSETQ. The CDR3 totals 13 residues. The CDR3 sequence: CASSPGWTDTQYF. DNA of the CDR3: TGCGCCAGCAGCCCCGGGTGGACAGATACGCAGTATTTT.